These 31 T cell receptor beta chains were all obtained from the same sample, sequenced in a study of cytomegalovirus exposure and HLA in healthy donors (dated by TCRdb to 2015 to 2018). Libraries were constructed by the immunoSEQ multiplex PCR assay. For the multiplex PCR, a mixture combining 60 forward primers for TCR Vbeta segments and 13 reverse primers for TCR Jbeta segments was used. As stored in TCRdb, this immuneACCESS dataset retains in-frame rearrangements with V and J assigned. A fraction of the clones does not appear; measured against another copy, unresolved V genes explain less than half of the discrepancy, and the remainder lacks a known reason. For this sample the table gives 85,000 to 100,000 clones, of which 50% to 80% were detected only once. The ten biggest clones cover approximately 3% of the sample. Material: PBMCs. The receptor set was obtained from a man between 60 and 75 years old in good health and CMV-seronegative.

This clone has more than one count but fewer than ten. The J gene is TRBJ2-1, the V gene TRBV30; TRBD2 matches 14 bases. V lost 5 bases, J lost 8 bases, and 20 bases stayed unmatched. The germline V gene encodes CDR1 GTSNPN and CDR2 SVGIG (reference sequence). This CDR3 contains 19 residues. Here the CDR3 DNA reads TGTGCCTGGGATACCGGGACTAGCGGGAGCCTCGTCTTTTACGATGAGCAGTTCTTC. Its protein is CAWDTGTSGSLVFYDEQFF.

The rearrangement joins TRBV10-1 to TRBJ2-5, with 7 bases aligning to TRBD1. The germline gives CDR1 WNHNN, CDR2 SYGVQD (reference sequence). The CDR3 runs 16 residues. V trimming: 0 bases; J trimming: 5 bases; junction bases outside the gene matches: 9. The CDR3 spells CASSESTGLVGETQYF. The CDR3 nucleotides are TGCGCCAGCAGTGAGTCGACAGGGCTGGTCGGGGAGACCCAGTACTTC.

This rearrangement joins TRBV10-3 to TRBJ1-5; tentative D call: TRBD1 (5 bases). Trimming took off 10 bases at V and 2 bases at J, with 15 bases between the two ends. This CDR3 contains 14 residues. Germline assignment: CDR1 ENHRY and CDR2 SYGVKD. CDR3 amino acids: CATAEGIGNQPQHF. The CDR3 bases are TGTGCCACAGCGGAGGGGATTGGCAATCAGCCCCAGCATTTT.

The chain links TRBV2 to TRBJ1-5; D might be TRBD1 (5 bases). CDR1 and CDR2 from the germline V gene are SNHLY and FYNNEI. V was shortened by 5 bases and J by 5 bases, with 16 bases between the two germline ends. The CDR3 consists of 15 residues. For the CDR3, the DNA is TGTGCCAGCAGTCCAATCGTGACAGACTATCAGCCCCAGCATTTT. The encoded protein is CASSPIVTDYQPQHF.

This rearrangement joins TRBV7-9 to TRBJ1-1; D possibly corresponds to TRBD1 (6 bases). Germline CDR1 reads SEHNR; CDR2 reads FQNEAQ (reference sequence). The V and J ends lost 5 bases and 3 bases respectively, with 13 bases between them. The CDR3 sequence is 14 residues long. Written as DNA, the CDR3 is TGTGCCAGCAGCGGTATCAGGGGACACACTGAAGCTTTCTTT. This gives the protein CASSGIRGHTEAFF. Looking up the rest from reference TRBV7-9 and TRBJ1-1 gives the full variable domain: DTGVSQNPRHKITKRGQNVTFRCDPISEHNRLYWYRQTLGQGPEFLTYFQNEAQLEKSRLLSDRFSAERPKGSFSTLEIQRTEQGDSAMYLCASSGIRGHTEAFFGQGTRLTVV.

The chain is built from TRBV30 and TRBJ2-7; a possible D gene is TRBD2 (6 bases). From germline, CDR1 is GTSNPN and CDR2 SVGIG (reference sequence). The CDR3 extends over 16 amino acids. V was clipped by 2 bases and J by 2 bases, with 19 bases between them. The CDR3 region is CAWSSLKAGPPYEQYF. In nucleotides, the CDR3 is TGTGCCTGGAGTTCGCTTAAGGCGGGACCTCCCTACGAGCAGTACTTC.

This chain uses TRBV5-5 with TRBJ2-3, with D maybe TRBD1 (7 bases). This CDR3 spans 15 amino acids. Trimming cost V 3 bases and J 4 bases, with 15 bases left between them. CDR1 and CDR2 from the germline V gene are SGHKS and YYEKEE (reference sequence). This chain's CDR3 is CASSSADREADTQYF. CDR3 sequence (DNA): TGTGCCAGCAGCTCAGCTGACAGGGAGGCAGATACGCAGTATTTT. The full variable domain, completed using reference TRBV5-5 and TRBJ2-3, is DAGVTQSPTHLIKTRGQQVTLRCSPISGHKSVSWYQQVLGQGPQFIFQYYEKEERGRGNFPDRFSARQFPNYSSELNVNALLLGDSALYLCASSSADREADTQYFGPGTRLTVL.

V gene TRBV18 combines with J gene TRBJ1-2; 8 nucleotides agree with TRBD1. The CDR3 covers 13 residues. CDR1 is KGHSH, CDR2 LQKENI, per germline. V trimming: 3 bases; J trimming: 6 bases; junction bases outside the gene matches: 3. In DNA form, the CDR3 reads TGTGCCAGCTCACCGGGACAGGACGATGGCTACACCTTC. Residues: CASSPGQDDGYTF.

V and J are TRBV10-3 and TRBJ1-5; 8 bases are a match to TRBD1. Losses at the gene ends were 5 bases for V and 5 bases for J; bases not matched to a gene: 2. Looked up from germline, CDR1 is ENHRY and CDR2 is SYGVKD. The CDR3 is made up of 13 amino acids. The CDR3 here is CAISQGADQPQHF. The CDR3 DNA reads TGTGCCATCAGTCAGGGGGCTGATCAGCCCCAGCATTTT.

The chain links TRBV27 to TRBJ2-3; 13 bases align to TRBD2. Germline CDR1 MNHEY, CDR2 SMNVEV (reference sequence). The CDR3 covers 16 residues. The V gene end was trimmed by 6 bases and the J gene end by 0 bases; junction bases not matched to a gene: 3. The CDR3 DNA follows: TGTGCCAGCAGGCGACTAGCGGGGGGTAGCACAGATACGCAGTATTTT. It codes for CASRRLAGGSTDTQYF.

In DNA, the CDR3 is TGTGCCAGCAGTTACATAGGGGGTGGAAACACCGGGGAGCTGTTTTTT. It yields the protein CASSYIGGGNTGELFF. This rearrangement joins TRBV6-5 to TRBJ2-2; tentative D call: TRBD1 (6 bases). CDR3 length: 16 residues. V lost 2 bases to trimming and J lost 2 bases, with 12 bases between them. Germline-derived CDR1 and CDR2 are MNHEY and SVGAGI.

The V call is TRBV6-1, the J call TRBJ2-3; possibly TRBD2 for D (6 bases). The CDR3 contains 13 residues. V lost 6 bases, J lost 2 bases, and 9 bases lay in between. Germline CDR1 and CDR2: MNHNS and SASEGT. In nucleotides, the CDR3 is TGTGCCAGCAGGACGGACTACACAGATACGCAGTATTTT. It translates to CASRTDYTDTQYF.

This clone was detected once. This sequence joins TRBV11-1 and TRBJ2-2; 8 bases are a match to TRBD1. Germline loops: CDR1 SGHAT, CDR2 FQDESV (reference sequence). The CDR3 sequence is 16 residues long. V shed 2 bases, J shed 6 bases, and the junction held 8 bases outside the gene matches. The CDR3 loop is CASSLNLDRVAGELFF. As DNA, the CDR3 is TGTGCCAGCAGCTTAAACTTGGACAGGGTGGCCGGGGAGCTGTTTTTT.

V is TRBV2 and J is TRBJ2-1; 11 bases are a match to TRBD2. This CDR3 has 14 residues. Germline V gene lookup returns CDR1 SNHLY and CDR2 FYNNEI. V trimming: 6 bases; J trimming: 10 bases; junction bases outside the gene matches: 8. The CDR3 is CASSKPGLAEEQFF. The CDR3 DNA reads as TGTGCCAGCAGCAAGCCGGGACTAGCGGAAGAGCAGTTCTTC.

The DNA of the CDR3 is TGTGCCAGCAGGCCCGTCAAGCAATCCCACGAGCAGTACTTC. Translation: CASRPVKQSHEQYF. This chain joins TRBV6-5 and TRBJ2-7, with no clear D. CDR3 length equals 14 residues. The germline CDR1 and CDR2 sequences are MNHEY and SVGAGI. V lost 6 bases and J 5 bases, leaving 17 bases between the germline ends.

This chain uses TRBV5-8 with TRBJ1-1; perhaps TRBD1 as D (6 bases). The CDR3 loop spans 12 amino acids. The ends were cut back, 4 bases at V and 5 bases at J, with 9 bases in the middle. Germline V gene sequence: CDR1 SGHTS, CDR2 YDEGEE. CDR3 protein: CASSRQGTEAFF. For the CDR3, the DNA is TGTGCCAGCAGCCGGCAGGGGACTGAAGCTTTCTTT.

This chain joins TRBV28 and TRBJ2-1; 8 bases line up with TRBD2. The J segment lost 7 bases and the V segment lost 4 bases, leaving 12 bases of the junction unmatched. CDR1 and CDR2 from the germline V gene are MDHEN and SYDVKM. This CDR3 contains 16 residues. The CDR3 region has the DNA TGTGCCAGCAGTTCAACCGGGACTAGAGGTTGGAATGAGCAGTTCTTC. The encoded protein is CASSSTGTRGWNEQFF.

The chain carries TRBV6-1 and TRBJ2-7; TRBD1 is a possible D gene (5 bases). The V gene lost 3 bases and the J gene lost 2 bases, with 8 bases spanning the gap. The germline CDR1 and CDR2 sequences are MNHNS and SASEGT. The CDR3 loop spans 13 amino acids. The CDR3: CASSDWGPYEQYF. The DNA for the CDR3 is TGTGCCAGCAGTGATTGGGGCCCCTACGAGCAGTACTTC.

This clone was seen a few times. This chain connects TRBV7-3 to TRBJ2-1; TRBD2 matches at 11 bases. The ends lost 7 bases at V and 9 bases at J; junction bases unmatched: 11. The CDR3 spans 15 residues. Germline V CDR1 and CDR2: SGHTA, FQGTGA. CDR3 bases: TGTGCCAGCACCCTGGTAGCGGGAGGGCTAAGTGAGCAGTTCTTC. Its protein is CASTLVAGGLSEQFF.

The chain couples TRBV28 to TRBJ2-5; weak D call: TRBD1 (5 bases). This CDR3 is 15 amino acids long. V lost 5 bases, J lost 2 bases, and 15 bases lay in between. Germline CDR1 and CDR2: MDHEN and SYDVKM. CDR3 loop: CASSAQMGPQETQYF. As DNA, the CDR3 is TGTGCCAGCAGTGCGCAGATGGGGCCACAAGAGACCCAGTACTTC. The variable domain in full, with the rest retrieved from reference TRBV28 and TRBJ2-5, is DVKVTQSSRYLVKRTGEKVFLECVQDMDHENMFWYRQDPGLGLRLIYFSYDVKMKEKGDIPEGYSVSREKKERFSLILESASTNQTSMYLCASSAQMGPQETQYFGPGTRLLVL.

The V call is TRBV5-1, the J call TRBJ1-4, with D maybe TRBD1 (5 bases). Germline CDR1 and CDR2: SGHRS and YFSETQ. V lost 4 bases to trimming and J lost 3 bases, with 10 bases between them. The CDR3 has 14 amino acids. The CDR3 protein is CASSEQGSNEKLFF. The CDR3 nucleotides are TGCGCCAGCAGCGAGCAGGGTTCTAATGAAAAACTGTTTTTT.

This clone appeared a few times. The chain links TRBV11-3 to TRBJ2-7; tentatively, D is TRBD1 (5 bases). The CDR3 is made up of 12 amino acids. CDR1 is SGHNT, CDR2 YENEEA, per germline. The V end was cut by 5 bases, the J end by 4 bases, with 9 bases between. The CDR3 DNA sequence: TGTGCCAGCAGCCCCAGGGTGTACGAGCAGTACTTC. Protein sequence: CASSPRVYEQYF. Drawing the rest from reference TRBV11-3 and TRBJ2-7, the complete variable domain is EAGVVQSPRYKIIEKKQPVAFWCNPISGHNTLYWYLQNLGQGPELLIRYENEEAVDDSQLPKDRFSAERLKGVDSTLKIQPAELGDSAVYLCASSPRVYEQYFGPGTRLTVT.

The chain couples TRBV11-2 to TRBJ1-2, with a weak D call TRBD1 (5 bases). Trimming pared 4 bases from V and 5 bases from J, leaving 17 bases between. CDR1 is SGHAT, CDR2 FQNNGV, per germline. The CDR3 length is 15 residues. CDR3 loop: CASSSHTGGKYGYTF. The CDR3 DNA follows: TGTGCCAGCAGCTCCCACACCGGGGGAAAGTATGGCTACACCTTC.

This clone showed up many times. The rearrangement links TRBV11-2 to TRBJ1-3, with 8 positions matching TRBD1. This CDR3 spans 16 amino acids. J lost 4 bases, V lost 2 bases, and 7 bases had no gene match. Germline loops: CDR1 SGHAT, CDR2 FQNNGV. CDR3 residues: CASSLIRGRSGNTIYF. The CDR3 bases are TGTGCCAGCAGCTTAATCAGGGGGCGATCCGGAAACACCATATATTTT.

The sample holds one count of this clone. The CDR3: CASSKGQEVDGYTF. The CDR3, as DNA: TGTGCCAGCAGCAAAGGACAGGAAGTTGATGGCTACACCTTC. The gene calls are TRBV7-2 and TRBJ1-2, with TRBD1 identical over 7 bases. Germline CDR1 is SGHTA and CDR2 is FQGNSA. The CDR3 covers 14 residues. The V and J ends lost 5 bases and 6 bases, in that order; junction bases with no gene match: 9.

The chain employs TRBV5-1 and TRBJ2-1; D not resolved. This CDR3 comprises 14 residues. The ends were cut back, 0 bases at V and 9 bases at J, with 13 bases in the middle. Looked up from germline, CDR1 is SGHRS and CDR2 is YFSETQ. The CDR3 DNA reads as TGCGCCAGCAGCTTGGTATCAGGTACATCTGAGCAGTTCTTC. Translated, it gives CASSLVSGTSEQFF.

The chain is built from TRBV30 and TRBJ2-7; TRBD2 aligns across 11 bases. From germline, CDR1 is GTSNPN and CDR2 SVGIG (reference sequence). Trimming removed 8 bases from V and 3 bases from J; junction bases left unmatched: 9. This CDR3 is built from 14 residues. CDR3 amino acids: CAGHSGRALYEQYF. CDR3 DNA sequence: TGTGCCGGTCATAGCGGGAGGGCCCTCTACGAGCAGTACTTC.

The chain recombines TRBV2 with TRBJ2-3; TRBD2 aligns across 9 bases. J gave up 3 bases and V 4 bases, and 5 bases lay outside the gene matches. This CDR3 comprises 15 residues. Looked up from germline, CDR1 is SNHLY and CDR2 is FYNNEI. CDR3 region: CASSGREGITDTQYF. The DNA of the CDR3 is TGTGCCAGCAGTGGGCGGGAGGGGATAACAGATACGCAGTATTTT.

This clone appeared once. The rearrangement links TRBV10-1 to TRBJ1-1, with D unclear. The length of the CDR3 is 13 residues. Trimming took 7 bases from V and 5 from J, leaving 14 bases between them. Germline CDR1 and CDR2: WNHNN and SYGVQD (reference sequence). The DNA for the CDR3 is TGCGCCAGCAAGGTAGAGGCTAGGACTGAAGCTTTCTTT. As protein: CASKVEARTEAFF.

This clone was counted between two and nine times. V and J are TRBV25-1 and TRBJ2-1, with 12 bases that match TRBD2. This CDR3 spans 16 amino acids. V gave up 4 bases and J gave up 4 bases; unmatched junction bases: 5. In germline, CDR1 is MGHDK, CDR2 SYGVNS. CDR3 protein: CASSASGGETYNEQFF. The DNA for the CDR3 is TGTGCCAGCAGTGCTAGCGGGGGGGAAACGTACAATGAGCAGTTCTTC. Supplemented by reference TRBV25-1 and TRBJ2-1, the full variable domain reads EADIYQTPRYLVIGTGKKITLECSQTMGHDKMYWYQQDPGMELHLIHYSYGVNSTEKGDLSSESTVSRIRTEHFPLTLESARPSHTSQYLCASSASGGETYNEQFFGPGTRLTVL.

CDR3 DNA sequence: TGCAGCGTCCCTGAAGGCGGGACAGGGAATAATGGCTACACCTTC. Its translation: CSVPEGGTGNNGYTF. This sequence joins TRBV29-1 and TRBJ1-2; 9 bases are shared with TRBD1. The CDR3 loop spans 15 amino acids. Germline V CDR1 and CDR2: SQVTM, ANQGSEA. The V gene end was trimmed by 6 bases and the J gene end by 6 bases; junction bases not matched to a gene: 14.